This T cell receptor beta chain is from a study of control samples from healthy donors and cancer patients. Libraries were prepared by immunoSEQ multiplex PCR; TCRdb keeps only in-frame clonotypes and omits some of them. The sample lists more than 50,000 clones, roughly nine tenths occurring once. In germline, CDR1 is SQVTM, CDR2 ANQGSEA. V lost 6 bases and J lost 2, with 14 bases in between. The CDR3 is 14 residues long. The TCR originated in a woman aged 45 to 65 with colorectal cancer. The sequencing sample was made of PBMCs. V is TRBV29-1 and J is TRBJ1-5; unclear D gene. CDR3 sequence: CSVILMAGNQPQHF. The CDR3, as DNA: TGCAGCGTGATCCTAATGGCGGGCAATCAGCCCCAGCATTTT.